Each of the 19 T cell receptor beta chains below was sequenced from the same sample in a study of TIL therapy for anti-PD-1-resistant metastatic lung cancer. As for time point: pre-treatment sample, taken before nivolumab and TIL therapy. The immunoSEQ assay was v3. The repertoire was sequenced with immunoSEQ multiplex PCR; TCRdb's copy has only in-frame clones and lacks some. The sample holds about 36,000 clones, around 70% seen once. Specimen: blood, collected at baseline. Source of these receptors: a person aged 25-79 years with non-small cell lung cancer.

The chain carries TRBV4-1 and TRBJ2-7; D is unclear. Germline CDR1 is MGHRA and CDR2 is YSYEKL. The CDR3 consists of 11 residues. V lost 5 bases to trimming and J lost 7 bases, with 9 bases between them. Written as DNA, the CDR3 is TGCGCCAGCAGCGATTTCTGGGAGCAGTACTTC. Translation gives CASSDFWEQYF.

This chain connects TRBV19 to TRBJ2-3, with D tentatively TRBD1 or TRBD2 (5 bases each). V lost 5 bases, J lost 1 base, and 16 bases lay in between. Germline V gives CDR1 LNHDA, CDR2 SQIVND (reference sequence). The CDR3 is 16 amino acids. The CDR3 DNA reads as TGTGCCAGTAGTTTCGGTCGGGGCGACGGCACAGATACGCAGTATTTT. This encodes CASSFGRGDGTDTQYF.

This CDR3 is CASSLVPADEFPYEQYF. The CDR3, as DNA: TGCGCCAGCAGCTTGGTGCCCGCGGACGAATTTCCCTACGAGCAGTACTTC. The V call is TRBV5-1, the J call TRBJ2-7, with D unclear. This CDR3 contains 17 residues. The V gene's germline CDR1 is SGHRS and CDR2 YFSETQ. Between the trimmed V and J ends, which lost 0 bases and 2 bases, there was a span of 18 bases.

The gene calls are TRBV15 and TRBJ1-2; unclear D gene. The CDR3 contains 14 residues. Per germline, CDR1 LNHNV and CDR2 YYDKDF (reference sequence). V shed 3 bases and J shed 8 bases, with 16 bases lying between them. CDR3 sequence (DNA): TGTGCCACCAGCAGCTTGAGGACGGGCTACGGCTACACCTTC. Translation: CATSSLRTGYGYTF.

The rearrangement uses TRBV7-2 and TRBJ2-3; TRBD1 matches at 10 bases. The CDR3 sequence is 15 residues long. V lost 6 bases and J lost 2; bases outside the gene matches: 5. Germline V gene lookup returns CDR1 SGHTA and CDR2 FQGNSA. The CDR3 nucleotides are TGTGCCAGCAGACCTGACAGGGGGCTCACAGATACGCAGTATTTT. This encodes CASRPDRGLTDTQYF.

The gene calls are TRBV19 and TRBJ2-3; 7 bases match TRBD2. The germline CDR1 and CDR2 sequences are LNHDA and SQIVND (reference sequence). This CDR3 spans 15 amino acids. V lost 3 bases and J lost 1; bases outside the gene matches: 4. The CDR3 loop reads CASSMSSGGTDTQYF. The CDR3 nucleotides are TGTGCCAGTAGTATGTCCAGCGGGGGCACAGATACGCAGTATTTT.

This clone was observed a few times. V is TRBV23-1 and J is TRBJ1-2, with a possible D match to TRBD1 (6 bases). TRBV23-1 is an ORF; its function is uncertain. This CDR3 has 15 amino acids. Between the trimmed V and J ends, which lost 3 bases and 4 bases, there was a span of 15 bases. The CDR3 sequence is CASSHPRTVGYGYTF. The CDR3, as DNA: TGCGCCAGCAGTCACCCTCGGACAGTTGGCTATGGCTACACCTTC.

The rearrangement links TRBV14 to TRBJ1-2, with TRBD1 as a possible D gene (6 bases). The germline V and J ends were trimmed by 0 bases and 11 bases, with 13 bases remaining between them. Germline CDR1 SGHDN, CDR2 FVKESK. The CDR3 loop spans 13 amino acids. The CDR3 DNA reads TGTGCCAGCAGCCAAGATCTTGTCAGGGGTTACACCTTC. Translation: CASSQDLVRGYTF.

V is TRBV9 and J is TRBJ1-1; no clear D. V lost 4 bases, J lost 4 bases, and 11 bases lay in between. The CDR3 has 13 residues. Germline lookup yields CDR1 SGDLS and CDR2 YYNGEE. The CDR3 protein is CASSLRVGTEAFF. CDR3 bases: TGTGCCAGCAGCCTAAGGGTGGGCACTGAAGCTTTCTTT.

The chain recombines TRBV27 with TRBJ2-7, with D possibly TRBD2 on 6 matching bases. The CDR3 runs to 13 residues. Germline assignment: CDR1 MNHEY and CDR2 SMNVEV (reference sequence). V shed 7 bases and J shed 4 bases, with 14 bases lying between them. CDR3 residues: CASKGTGSYEQYF. Here the CDR3 DNA reads TGTGCCAGCAAGGGAACCGGGAGTTACGAGCAGTACTTC.

The chain recombines TRBV29-1 with TRBJ2-1; D not resolved. The germline CDR1 and CDR2 sequences are SQVTM and ANQGSEA. The CDR3 totals 13 residues. V lost 6 bases and J 1 base, leaving 10 bases between the germline ends. DNA for the CDR3: TGCAGCGTCCCGTTCGGGTCCTACAATGAGCAGTTCTTC. Protein product: CSVPFGSYNEQFF.

The chain couples TRBV6-5 to TRBJ1-1; 7 positions agree with TRBD1. Looked up from germline, CDR1 is MNHEY and CDR2 is SVGAGI. Germline trimming cut 4 bases from V and 1 base from J; bases unmatched to any gene: 3. The CDR3 has 14 residues. CDR3 DNA sequence: TGTGCCAGCAGTTGGGACAGAAAGAACACTGAAGCTTTCTTT. This codes for CASSWDRKNTEAFF.

The chain links TRBV11-3 to TRBJ2-1; 7 positions agree with TRBD1. V trimming: 0 bases; J trimming: 10 bases; junction bases outside the gene matches: 3. The V gene's germline CDR1 is SGHNT and CDR2 YENEEA. The CDR3 length is 13 residues. The CDR3 here is CASSLDLTGEQFF. CDR3 nucleotide sequence: TGTGCCAGCAGCTTAGATTTGACAGGGGAGCAGTTCTTC.

The rearrangement joins TRBV14 to TRBJ1-1; D is unclear. Trimming shortened V by 4 bases and J by 1 base, and 7 bases separated the two germline ends. This CDR3 has 13 residues. Germline loops: CDR1 SGHDN, CDR2 FVKESK. The CDR3 region is CASSREANTEAFF. CDR3 DNA: TGTGCCAGCAGCCGAGAGGCGAACACTGAAGCTTTCTTT.

V is TRBV4-2 and J is TRBJ2-4, with TRBD2 matching over 9 bases. Trimming cost V 0 bases and J 0 bases; bases outside gene matches: 6. The CDR3 has 18 amino acids. Germline values: CDR1 LGHNA, CDR2 YNFKEQ. The CDR3 sequence is CASSQDGLAGLAKNIQYF. The DNA for the CDR3 is TGTGCCAGCAGCCAAGATGGGCTAGCGGGGCTAGCCAAAAACATTCAGTACTTC.

The chain joins TRBV9 to TRBJ2-1, with D possibly being TRBD2 (6 bases). CDR1 and CDR2 (germline): SGDLS, YYNGEE. Trimming shortened V by 4 bases and J by 4 bases, and 15 bases separated the two germline ends. CDR3 length: 15 amino acids. Here the CDR3 reads CASSQNNGGYNEQFF. CDR3 coding DNA: TGTGCCAGCAGCCAGAATAACGGGGGATACAATGAGCAGTTCTTC.

This sequence joins TRBV4-3 and TRBJ2-7, with 16 positions matching TRBD2. Germline assignment: CDR1 LGHNA and CDR2 YSLEER. The CDR3 is made up of 19 amino acids. V was clipped by 0 bases and J by 3 bases; unmatched bases: 8. The CDR3 DNA reads as TGCGCCAGCAGCCAAGATTTGGGACTAGCGGGAGGGGGACGCTACGAGCAGTACTTC. This encodes CASSQDLGLAGGGRYEQYF.

V is TRBV5-1 and J is TRBJ2-5, with TRBD2 identical over 10 bases. Gene TRBJ2-7 matches the end of the DNA better, so the J call may be wrong. The CDR3 is 14 amino acids. Germline V gene data show CDR1 as SGHRS and CDR2 as YFSETQ. CDR3 bases: TGCGCCAGCAGTGGGGGAGCGGGAGGGTACGAGCAGTACTTC. This codes for CASSGGAGGYEQYF.

This clone was detected a few times. The chain employs TRBV19 and TRBJ1-1; no definite D call. The germline V and J ends were trimmed by 5 bases and 8 bases, with 21 bases remaining between them. Germline CDR1 is LNHDA and CDR2 is SQIVND (reference sequence). The CDR3 loop spans 15 amino acids. CDR3 in amino acids: CASSPIPPPDFEAFF. CDR3 coding DNA: TGTGCCAGTAGTCCCATTCCGCCCCCGGACTTCGAAGCTTTCTTT.